These 13 T cell receptor beta chains originate from one sample sequenced in a study of radiation and T cells in renal cell carcinoma. The method was immunoSEQ multiplex PCR; TCRdb's version includes in-frame clones alone and lacks a portion of them. The sample has 70,000 or so clones, around 80% seen once; the top ten hold less than 7%. Time point meaning: blood 2 weeks post-SBRT. The treatment was: 15 Gy SBRT to primary tumor, nephrectomy 4 weeks later. The sequences come from blood, collected from a patient whose treatment included radiotherapy and nephrectomy. Source of these receptors: a man aged 55-75 years with renal cell carcinoma.

The chain is built from TRBV5-6 and TRBJ2-3, with D possibly being TRBD1 or TRBD2 (5 bases each). V dropped 4 bases and J dropped 1 base, with 16 bases sitting between them. Germline CDR1 and CDR2: SGHDT and YYEEEE. The CDR3 sequence is 16 residues long. The CDR3: CASSLDWGKGTDTQYF. In DNA form, the CDR3 reads TGTGCCAGCAGCCTGGATTGGGGGAAAGGCACAGATACGCAGTATTTT. The complete variable domain, with remaining parts taken from reference TRBV5-6 and TRBJ2-3, reads DAGVTQSPTHLIKTRGQQVTLRCSPKSGHDTVSWYQQALGQGPQFIFQYYEEEERQRGNFPDRFSGHQFPNYSSELNVNALLLGDSALYLCASSLDWGKGTDTQYFGPGTRLTVL.

The J gene is TRBJ2-1, the V gene TRBV27; TRBD1 matches at 8 bases. J gave up 8 bases and V 6 bases, and 12 bases lay outside the gene matches. In germline, CDR1 is MNHEY, CDR2 SMNVEV (reference sequence). The CDR3 contains 15 residues. The CDR3 DNA reads as TGTGCCAGCAGCCAGGGGGACAGGTTCTCGGATGAGCAGTTCTTC. This sequence encodes CASSQGDRFSDEQFF.

The V and J genes are TRBV5-4 and TRBJ1-2, with TRBD1 as a possible D gene (5 bases). Trimming took off 4 bases at V and 0 bases at J, with 10 bases between the two ends. Germline V gene data show CDR1 as SGHNT and CDR2 as YYREEE (reference sequence). The CDR3 contains 14 residues. This CDR3 reads CASSHLTANYGYTF. For the CDR3, the DNA is TGTGCCAGCAGCCATCTGACAGCTAACTATGGCTACACCTTC.

J is TRBJ1-4 and V is TRBV9; 8 bases agree with TRBD1. The CDR3 consists of 15 residues. Germline V gene sequence: CDR1 SGDLS, CDR2 YYNGEE. The junction had 7 bases not matched to a gene; V was cut back by 1 base and J by 8 bases. This CDR3 reads CASSVSGTGGEKLFF. The CDR3 nucleotides read TGTGCCAGCAGCGTAAGCGGGACAGGAGGGGAAAAACTGTTTTTT.

The chain carries TRBV4-1 and TRBJ2-6; TRBD1 matches at 7 bases. This CDR3 has 15 residues. With 3 bases clipped from V and 1 base from J, the junction kept 0 bases outside the gene matches. Germline V lookup: CDR1 MGHRA, CDR2 YSYEKL. DNA for the CDR3: TGCGCCAGCAGCCAGACAGGGTCTGGGGCCAACGTCCTGACTTTC. Amino acids: CASSQTGSGANVLTF.

The J gene is TRBJ2-1, the V gene TRBV6-6; TRBD2 matches 9 bases. Per germline, CDR1 MNHNY and CDR2 SVGAGI (reference sequence). V lost 2 bases and J lost 0; bases outside the gene matches: 2. This CDR3 spans 16 amino acids. CDR3 coding DNA: TGTGCCAGCAGTTACGCGACTAGCGGCTCCTACAATGAGCAGTTCTTC. Amino acid sequence: CASSYATSGSYNEQFF.

The chain joins TRBV4-1 to TRBJ2-7; D possibly corresponds to TRBD1 (6 bases). V dropped 3 bases and J dropped 0 bases, with 9 bases sitting between them. CDR3 length equals 14 residues. Germline lookup yields CDR1 MGHRA and CDR2 YSYEKL. The CDR3 reads CASSQKQGSYEQYF. CDR3 DNA sequence: TGCGCCAGCAGCCAGAAACAGGGCTCCTACGAGCAGTACTTC.

CDR3 nucleotides: TGTGCCTGGACAGCCGGGACAGGTTTTGGCAATGAGCAGTTCTTC. Translation: CAWTAGTGFGNEQFF. This chain joins TRBV30 and TRBJ2-1; the match to TRBD1 covers 8 bases. Germline V gene lookup returns CDR1 GTSNPN and CDR2 SVGIG (reference sequence). With 4 bases clipped from V and 6 bases from J, the junction kept 11 bases outside the gene matches. The CDR3 has 15 residues.

The chain uses TRBV19 and TRBJ2-1; maybe TRBD1 (6 bases). V was shortened by 4 bases and J by 2 bases, with 9 bases between the two germline ends. Germline assignment: CDR1 LNHDA and CDR2 SQIVND (reference sequence). This CDR3 has 14 residues. This chain's CDR3 is CASSTGVAYNEQFF. The CDR3 region has the DNA TGTGCCAGTAGTACAGGGGTTGCCTACAATGAGCAGTTCTTC.

V is TRBV19 and J is TRBJ1-1; 8 bases agree with TRBD1. The CDR3 covers 14 residues. The germline gives CDR1 LNHDA, CDR2 SQIVND (reference sequence). V gave up 5 bases and J gave up 4 bases; unmatched junction bases: 6. CDR3 residues: CASSSDREVTEAFF. In nucleotides, the CDR3 is TGTGCCAGTAGTTCGGACAGGGAGGTCACTGAAGCTTTCTTT. Drawing the rest from reference TRBV19 and TRBJ1-1, the complete variable domain is DGGITQSPKYLFRKEGQNVTLSCEQNLNHDAMYWYRQDPGQGLRLIYYSQIVNDFQKGDIAEGYSVSREKKESFPLTVTSAQKNPTAFYLCASSSDREVTEAFFGQGTRLTVV.

V usage is TRBV7-8 and J usage is TRBJ2-7; D might be TRBD1 (6 bases). Per the germline V gene, CDR1 is SGHVS and CDR2 is FQNEAQ. V was shortened by 6 bases and J by 0 bases, with 15 bases between the two germline ends. This CDR3 contains 15 residues. The CDR3 sequence is CASRSSPGASYEQYF. The CDR3 DNA reads as TGTGCCAGCAGGTCAAGTCCAGGGGCCTCCTACGAGCAGTACTTC.

The chain is built from TRBV5-4 and TRBJ1-2; tentatively, D is TRBD1 (6 bases). V dropped 4 bases and J dropped 8 bases, with 12 bases sitting between them. This CDR3 spans 12 amino acids. Germline loops: CDR1 SGHNT, CDR2 YYREEE (reference sequence). The CDR3 region has the DNA TGTGCCAGCAGCCGGAACAGGGAGGGCTACACCTTC. Protein sequence: CASSRNREGYTF.

The chain has TRBV20-1 and TRBJ2-7; D unresolved. Trimming left V 0 bases short and J 6 bases short, with 6 bases between. The CDR3 contains 11 residues. Germline lookup yields CDR1 DFQATT and CDR2 SNEGSKA (reference sequence). CDR3 nucleotides: TGCAGTGCTAGAGATGGATCCGAGCAGTACTTC. Its protein is CSARDGSEQYF.